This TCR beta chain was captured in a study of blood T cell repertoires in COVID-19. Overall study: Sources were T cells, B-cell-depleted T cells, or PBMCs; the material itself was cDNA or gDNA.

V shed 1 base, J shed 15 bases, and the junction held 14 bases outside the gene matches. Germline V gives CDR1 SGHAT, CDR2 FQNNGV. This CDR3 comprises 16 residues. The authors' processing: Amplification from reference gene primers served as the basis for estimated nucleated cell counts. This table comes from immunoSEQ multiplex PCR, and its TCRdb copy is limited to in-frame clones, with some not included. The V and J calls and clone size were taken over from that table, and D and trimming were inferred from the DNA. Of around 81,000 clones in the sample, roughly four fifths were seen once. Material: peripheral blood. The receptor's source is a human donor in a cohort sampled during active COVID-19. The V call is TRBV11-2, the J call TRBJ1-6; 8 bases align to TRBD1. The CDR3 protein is CASSLARTGTFSFLHF. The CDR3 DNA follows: TGTGCCAGCAGCTTAGCGAGGACAGGGACTTTCAGTTTCCTCCACTTT.